The 9 T cell receptor beta chains given below trace back to one sample, sequenced in a study of response to subunit inactivated influenza vaccine. One entry per CDR3 protein, called by TCRdb with MiXCR from the RT-PCR reads. The sample has roughly 500,000 distinct CDR3 sequences; approximately 17% are singletons. The sample was CD4+ T cells sorted from PBMCs, taken 23 months after vaccination. These receptors were collected from a man aged 45 to 75 who received an inactivated influenza vaccine.

The gene calls are TRBV2 and TRBJ1-5; D perhaps matches TRBD1 (6 bases). Germline CDR1 reads SNHLY; CDR2 reads FYNNEI. V lost 7 bases and J lost 0, with 13 bases in between. There are 15 residues in the CDR3. The CDR3 reads CASKGGTHSNQPQHF. Written as DNA, the CDR3 is TGTGCCAGCAAGGGGGGAACGCATAGCAATCAGCCCCAGCATTTT.

A few counts support this clonotype. The J gene is TRBJ2-3, the V gene TRBV20-1, with a possible D match to TRBD2 (6 bases). The CDR3 contains 13 residues. Germline assignment: CDR1 DFQATT and CDR2 SNEGSKA (reference sequence). Trimming shortened V by 7 bases and J by 6 bases, and 17 bases separated the two germline ends. Here the CDR3 reads CSGMGGHFDTQYF. CDR3 DNA: TGCAGTGGAATGGGGGGTCACTTCGATACGCAGTATTTT.

This clonotype was seen more than once but under ten times. This chain links TRBV5-4 with TRBJ2-3; D is perhaps TRBD2 (6 bases). The CDR3 extends over 18 amino acids. Trimming shortened V by 4 bases and J by 7 bases, and 28 bases separated the two germline ends. The V gene's germline CDR1 is SGHNT and CDR2 YYREEE (reference sequence). In DNA, the CDR3 is TGTGCCAGCAGCCGGCCAACGAGCGAGATAGCGGCTAACTATACGCAGTATTTT. Translated: CASSRPTSEIAANYTQYF.

At least ten counts were recorded for this clonotype. V usage is TRBV7-3 and J usage is TRBJ2-5, with 9 bases matching TRBD1. V shed 1 base, J shed 5 bases, and the junction held 8 bases outside the gene matches. The CDR3 is made up of 16 amino acids. CDR1 is SGHTA, CDR2 FQGTGA, per germline. The CDR3: CASSLSGTGTYETQYF. The CDR3 DNA reads TGTGCCAGCAGCTTAAGCGGGACAGGGACTTACGAGACCCAGTACTTC.

This clonotype was detected many times. This rearrangement joins TRBV28 to TRBJ1-4; D is unclear. Deletions cut 7 bases from V and 13 bases from J, with 19 bases between. Germline values: CDR1 MDHEN, CDR2 SYDVKM. The CDR3 has 13 amino acids. The DNA of the CDR3 is TGTGCCAGCACCCCGGTTGGGTCCGTGGGACTGTTTTTT. Amino acids: CASTPVGSVGLFF.

In this sample, this clonotype turned up a few times. V usage is TRBV18 and J usage is TRBJ2-1; 7 bases are shared with TRBD2. Looked up from germline, CDR1 is KGHSH and CDR2 is LQKENI. V lost 2 bases to trimming and J lost 6 bases; unmatched junction nucleotides: 4. There are 14 residues in the CDR3. The chain's CDR3 is CASSPAASGNEQFF. The CDR3 coding sequence is TGTGCCAGCTCACCAGCGGCTAGCGGCAATGAGCAGTTCTTC.

This clonotype was observed a single time. The gene calls are TRBV7-2 and TRBJ2-5; 10 bases match TRBD1. From germline, CDR1 is SGHTA and CDR2 FQGNSA. The ends lost 4 bases at V and 7 bases at J; junction bases unmatched: 6. The CDR3 runs 14 residues. The CDR3 DNA reads TGTGCCAGCAGCTCAGGGACAGGGGTCTGGACCCAGTACTTC. Translation: CASSSGTGVWTQYF.

This clonotype came up many times. This chain connects TRBV12-3 or TRBV12-4 to TRBJ2-3; the match to TRBD2 covers 8 bases. The CDR3 contains 15 residues. Trimming took 2 bases from V and 7 from J; bases not matched to a gene: 8. The CDR3 loop is CASSLSSGSLNTQYF. The DNA for the CDR3 is TGTGCCAGCAGTTTATCCAGCGGGAGTTTAAATACGCAGTATTTT.

This chain connects TRBV6-1 to TRBJ2-2; D remains ambiguous. V lost 5 bases and J 2 bases, leaving 12 bases between the germline ends. CDR3 size: 15 residues. Germline CDR1 MNHNS, CDR2 SASEGT. The CDR3 here is CASSTLRSNTGELFF. In DNA form, the CDR3 reads TGTGCCAGCAGTACGTTGCGGAGCAACACCGGGGAGCTGTTTTTT.